This paragraph covers one TCR beta chain sequence. The data were taken from a study of tumor-infiltrating lymphocytes in oesophageal squamous cell carcinoma. TCRdb re-analysed the PCR reads in MiXCR, keeping a single row per CDR3 protein. The table has 10,000 to 15,000 distinct CDR3 sequences, roughly 46% seen once. Trimming cost V 6 bases and J 7 bases; bases outside gene matches: 8. This CDR3 has 14 residues. This receptor was obtained from a male donor with esophageal squamous cell carcinoma. The sequenced material came from normal esophageal tissue next to the tumor. The rearrangement joins TRBV12-3 or TRBV12-4 to TRBJ1-5; 8 bases map to TRBD1. The CDR3 spells CASSPDRGRQPQHF. CDR3 DNA: TGTGCCAGCAGCCCTGACAGGGGAAGGCAGCCCCAGCATTTT.